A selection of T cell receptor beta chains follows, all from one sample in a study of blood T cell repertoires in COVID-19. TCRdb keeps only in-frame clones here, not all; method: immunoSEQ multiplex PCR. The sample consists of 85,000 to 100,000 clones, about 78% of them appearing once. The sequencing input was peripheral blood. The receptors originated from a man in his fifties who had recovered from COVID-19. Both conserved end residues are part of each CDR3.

CASSVTSMAQTSTDTQYF	TRBV9	TRBJ2-3
CASSQAGTGTEAFF	TRBV4-1	TRBJ1-1
CASSIDRDYEQYF	TRBV7-7	TRBJ2-7
CASSQEAGGPDTQYF	TRBV4-2	TRBJ2-3
CAWEEGQGYEQYF	TRBV30	TRBJ2-7
CASSGTSESPYEQYF	TRBV6-2/TRBV6-3	TRBJ2-7
CASSASYPPGGETQYF	TRBV9	TRBJ2-5
CASRQPSGSTDTQYF	TRBV6-6	TRBJ2-3
CASSFGGDEKLFF	TRBV5-1	TRBJ1-4
CASSEGAQPQHF	TRBV7-9	TRBJ1-5
CASSPGTGSAGELFF	TRBV7-3	TRBJ2-2
CASSSSAGTSDTQYF	TRBV7-9	TRBJ2-3
CASSLGVTVGSNSPLHF	TRBV5-1	TRBJ1-6
CASSKKMAHTGENTGELFF	TRBV21-1	TRBJ2-2
CASSRDTYQETQYF	TRBV28	TRBJ2-5
CAISESGQGAYNEQFF	TRBV10-3	TRBJ2-1
CASSGGRATEAFF	TRBV7-2	TRBJ1-1
CASSVPEYNYGYTF	TRBV5-4	TRBJ1-2
CSVEEAYSGNTIYF	TRBV29-1	TRBJ1-3
CASSSTGGSEKLFF	TRBV5-1	TRBJ1-4
CASSLGQSTYYGYTF	TRBV19	TRBJ1-2
CASSQDRRGMMYEQFF	TRBV4-3	TRBJ2-1
CASSLAALAGSGETGELFF	TRBV7-9	TRBJ2-2
CASSSAELVETQYF	TRBV27	TRBJ2-5
CASSHSVGGQETQYF	TRBV28	TRBJ2-5
CSAERGTGSNEQYF	TRBV29-1	TRBJ2-7
CASSFGGQETQYF	TRBV7-9	TRBJ2-5
CASSRSGQGGDSNQPQHF	TRBV4-1	TRBJ1-5
CASSQGITVPYEQYF	TRBV3-1/TRBV3-2	TRBJ2-7
CASSLQGETEAFF	TRBV5-1	TRBJ1-1